This TCR beta chain was sequenced for a study of beta chain features in type 1 diabetes. A remark on this clone: What it recognizes is unknown.

Study results and caveats: PCR might favor shorter templates, equally in patients and controls. Cells that show high TCR expression could be over-represented by cDNA sequencing. VDJ junctions from type 1 diabetes patients carried fewer insertions and larger deletions.

Every isolated RNA sample was fully reverse transcribed, so sequencing captured expressed TCRB transcripts. TCRdb keeps only in-frame clones here, not all; method: immunoSEQ multiplex PCR. The sample holds hundreds of thousands of clones, about an eighth seen once. Trimming removed 2 bases at V and 1 base at J, with 12 bases between. CDR1 and CDR2 from the germline V gene are LGHNA and YNFKEQ. This CDR3 has 17 residues. The sample was naive CD4+ T cells from blood. The gene calls are TRBV4-2 and TRBJ2-6; D is possibly TRBD2 (6 bases). This receptor was identified in a woman aged 18-30 years in good health. CDR3 bases: TGTGCCAGCAGCCAACCACTAGCAGGGTCTGGGGCCAACGTCCTGACTTTC. Translation: CASSQPLAGSGANVLTF.